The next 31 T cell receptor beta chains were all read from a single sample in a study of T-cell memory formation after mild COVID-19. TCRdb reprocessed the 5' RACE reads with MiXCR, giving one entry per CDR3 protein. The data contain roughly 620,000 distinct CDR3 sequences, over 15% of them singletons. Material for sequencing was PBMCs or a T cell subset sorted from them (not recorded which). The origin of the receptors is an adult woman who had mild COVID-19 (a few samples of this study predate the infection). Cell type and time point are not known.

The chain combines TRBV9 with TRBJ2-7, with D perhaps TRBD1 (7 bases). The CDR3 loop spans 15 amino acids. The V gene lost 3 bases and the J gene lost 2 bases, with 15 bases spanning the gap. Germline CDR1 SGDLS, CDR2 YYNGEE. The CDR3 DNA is TGTGCCAGCAGCGGTAGGGGGGACAGACCCTACGAGCAGTACTTC. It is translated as CASSGRGDRPYEQYF. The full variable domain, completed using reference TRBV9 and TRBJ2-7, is DSGVTQTPKHLITATGQRVTLRCSPRSGDLSVYWYQQSLDQGLQFLIQYYNGEERAKGNILERFSAQQFPDLHSELNLSSLELGDSALYFCASSGRGDRPYEQYFGPGTRLTVT.

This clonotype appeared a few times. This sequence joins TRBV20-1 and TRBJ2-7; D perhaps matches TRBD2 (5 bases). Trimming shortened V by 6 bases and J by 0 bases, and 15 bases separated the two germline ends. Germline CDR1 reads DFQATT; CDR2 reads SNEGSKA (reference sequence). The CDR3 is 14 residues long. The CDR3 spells CSAPNRGSSYEQYF. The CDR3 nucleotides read TGCAGTGCGCCGAACAGAGGGAGCTCCTACGAGCAGTACTTC.

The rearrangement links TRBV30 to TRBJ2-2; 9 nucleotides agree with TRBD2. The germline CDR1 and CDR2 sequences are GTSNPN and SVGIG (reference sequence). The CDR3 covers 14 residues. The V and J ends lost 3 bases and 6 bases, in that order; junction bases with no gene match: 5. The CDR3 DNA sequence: TGTGCCTGGAGAGGTGCGGGAGGGTCCGGGGAGCTGTTTTTT. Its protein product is CAWRGAGGSGELFF.

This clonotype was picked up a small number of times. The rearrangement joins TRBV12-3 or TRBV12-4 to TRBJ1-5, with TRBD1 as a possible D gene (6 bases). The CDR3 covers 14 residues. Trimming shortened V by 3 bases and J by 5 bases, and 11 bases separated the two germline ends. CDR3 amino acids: CASSFGAGDQPQHF. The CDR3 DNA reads TGTGCCAGCAGTTTCGGGGCAGGGGATCAGCCCCAGCATTTT.

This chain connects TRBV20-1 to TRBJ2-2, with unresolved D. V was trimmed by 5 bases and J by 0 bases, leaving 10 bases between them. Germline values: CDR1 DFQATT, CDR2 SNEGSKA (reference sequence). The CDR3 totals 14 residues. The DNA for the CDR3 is TGCAGTGCTCCCCCTCTAGCGAACACCGGGGAGCTGTTTTTT. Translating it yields CSAPPLANTGELFF.

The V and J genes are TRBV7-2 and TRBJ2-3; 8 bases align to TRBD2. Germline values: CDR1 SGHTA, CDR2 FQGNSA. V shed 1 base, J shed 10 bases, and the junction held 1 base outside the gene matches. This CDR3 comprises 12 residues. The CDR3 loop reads CASSLEAGAQYF. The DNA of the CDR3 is TGTGCCAGCAGCTTAGAAGCGGGAGCGCAGTATTTT.

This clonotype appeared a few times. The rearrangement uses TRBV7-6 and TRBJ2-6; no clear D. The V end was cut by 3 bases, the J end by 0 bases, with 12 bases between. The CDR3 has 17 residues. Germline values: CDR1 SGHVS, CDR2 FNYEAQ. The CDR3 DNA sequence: TGTGCCAGCAGCTTCAGGTGGTCAGGCTCTGGGGCCAACGTCCTGACTTTC. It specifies CASSFRWSGSGANVLTF.

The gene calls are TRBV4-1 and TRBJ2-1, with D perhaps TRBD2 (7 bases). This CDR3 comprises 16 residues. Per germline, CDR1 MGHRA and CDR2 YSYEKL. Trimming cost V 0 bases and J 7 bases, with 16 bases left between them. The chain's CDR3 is CASSQEPAGAVNEQFF. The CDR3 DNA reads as TGCGCCAGCAGCCAAGAGCCGGCGGGGGCTGTGAATGAGCAGTTCTTC.

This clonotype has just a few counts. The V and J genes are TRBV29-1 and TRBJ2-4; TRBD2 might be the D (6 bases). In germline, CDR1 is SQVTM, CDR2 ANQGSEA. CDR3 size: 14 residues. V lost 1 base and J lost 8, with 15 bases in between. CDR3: CSVEATVGGYIQYF. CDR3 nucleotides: TGCAGCGTTGAAGCTACAGTGGGGGGTTACATTCAGTACTTC.

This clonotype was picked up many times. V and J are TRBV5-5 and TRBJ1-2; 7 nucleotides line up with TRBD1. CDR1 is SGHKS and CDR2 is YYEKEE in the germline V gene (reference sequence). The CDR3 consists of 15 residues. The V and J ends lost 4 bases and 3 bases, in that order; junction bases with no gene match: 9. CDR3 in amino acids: CASSIDRVSDYGYTF. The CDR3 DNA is TGTGCCAGCAGCATTGACAGGGTGTCCGACTATGGCTACACCTTC.

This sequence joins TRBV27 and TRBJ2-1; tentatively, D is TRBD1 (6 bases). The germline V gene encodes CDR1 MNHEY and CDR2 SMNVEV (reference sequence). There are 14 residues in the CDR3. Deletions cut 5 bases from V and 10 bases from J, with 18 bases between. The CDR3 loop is CASSPGTLGWEQFF. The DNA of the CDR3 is TGTGCCAGCAGTCCCGGGACACTAGGGTGGGAGCAGTTCTTC.

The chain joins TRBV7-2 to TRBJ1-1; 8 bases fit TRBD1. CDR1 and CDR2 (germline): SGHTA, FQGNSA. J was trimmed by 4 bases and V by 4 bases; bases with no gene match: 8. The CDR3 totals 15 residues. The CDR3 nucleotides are TGTGCCAGCAGCTACAACCCGGGGACAGGCACTGAAGCTTTCTTT. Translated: CASSYNPGTGTEAFF.

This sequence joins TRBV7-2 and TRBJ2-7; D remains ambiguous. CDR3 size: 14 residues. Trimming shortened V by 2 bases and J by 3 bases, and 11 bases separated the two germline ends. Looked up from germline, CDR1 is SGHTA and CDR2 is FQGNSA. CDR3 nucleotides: TGTGCCAGCAGCTTACCCGGTCCGTACTACGAGCAGTACTTC. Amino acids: CASSLPGPYYEQYF. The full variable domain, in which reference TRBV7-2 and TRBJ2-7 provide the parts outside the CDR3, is GAGVSQSPSNKVTEKGKDVELRCDPISGHTALYWYRQSLGQGLEFLIYFQGNSAPDKSGLPSDRFSAERTGGSVSTLTIQRTQQEDSAVYLCASSLPGPYYEQYFGPGTRLTVT.

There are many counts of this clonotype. In DNA form, the CDR3 reads TGTGCCAGCAGTCCCCGGACGCTAACTAGCACAGATACGCAGTATTTT. This sequence encodes CASSPRTLTSTDTQYF. The V and J genes are TRBV6-2 or TRBV6-3 and TRBJ2-3; D unresolved. Trimming pared 5 bases from V and 0 bases from J, leaving 15 bases between. The CDR3 loop spans 16 amino acids. In germline, CDR1 is MNHEY, CDR2 SVGEGT.

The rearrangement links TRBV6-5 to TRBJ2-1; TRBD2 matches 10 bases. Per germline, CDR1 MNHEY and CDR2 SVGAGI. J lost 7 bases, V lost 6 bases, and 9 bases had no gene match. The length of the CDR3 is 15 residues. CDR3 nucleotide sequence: TGTGCCAGCAGGAAGCTAGCGGGGGTAATGAATGAGCAGTTCTTC. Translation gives CASRKLAGVMNEQFF.

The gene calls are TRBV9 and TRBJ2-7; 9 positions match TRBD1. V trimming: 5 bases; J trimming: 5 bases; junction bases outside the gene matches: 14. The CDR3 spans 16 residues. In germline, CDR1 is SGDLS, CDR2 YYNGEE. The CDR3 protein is CASSLTGTGFVHEQYF. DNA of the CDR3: TGTGCCAGCAGTCTAACCGGGACAGGGTTCGTCCACGAGCAGTACTTC. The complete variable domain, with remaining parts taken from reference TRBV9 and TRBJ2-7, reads DSGVTQTPKHLITATGQRVTLRCSPRSGDLSVYWYQQSLDQGLQFLIQYYNGEERAKGNILERFSAQQFPDLHSELNLSSLELGDSALYFCASSLTGTGFVHEQYFGPGTRLTVT.

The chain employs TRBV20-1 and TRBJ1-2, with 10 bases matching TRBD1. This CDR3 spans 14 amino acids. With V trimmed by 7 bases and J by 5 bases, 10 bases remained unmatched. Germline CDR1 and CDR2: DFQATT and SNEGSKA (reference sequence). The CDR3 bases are TGCAGTGTTCCGGGACAGGGGCAAGGATATGGCTACACCTTC. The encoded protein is CSVPGQGQGYGYTF.

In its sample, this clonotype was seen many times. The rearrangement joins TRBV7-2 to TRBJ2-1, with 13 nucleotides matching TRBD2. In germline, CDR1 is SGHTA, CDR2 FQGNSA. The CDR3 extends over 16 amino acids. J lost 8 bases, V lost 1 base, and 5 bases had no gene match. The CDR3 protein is CASSLVLAGGMDEQFF. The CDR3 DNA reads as TGTGCCAGCAGCTTAGTACTAGCGGGAGGGATGGATGAGCAGTTCTTC.

CDR3 loop: CASSFGGRATDTQYF. In DNA, the CDR3 is TGTGCCAGCAGTTTTGGCGGGAGGGCCACAGATACGCAGTATTTT. The rearrangement uses TRBV28 and TRBJ2-3; 9 bases match TRBD2. The germline V gene encodes CDR1 MDHEN and CDR2 SYDVKM. V gave up 3 bases and J gave up 2 bases; unmatched junction bases: 3. The CDR3 is made up of 15 amino acids.

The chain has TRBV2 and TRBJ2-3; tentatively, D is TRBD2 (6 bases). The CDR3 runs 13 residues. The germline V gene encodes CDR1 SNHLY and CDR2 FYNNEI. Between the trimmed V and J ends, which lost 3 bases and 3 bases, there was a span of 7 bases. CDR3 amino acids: CASSDGGTDTQYF. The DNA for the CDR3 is TGTGCCAGCAGTGATGGGGGGACAGATACGCAGTATTTT.

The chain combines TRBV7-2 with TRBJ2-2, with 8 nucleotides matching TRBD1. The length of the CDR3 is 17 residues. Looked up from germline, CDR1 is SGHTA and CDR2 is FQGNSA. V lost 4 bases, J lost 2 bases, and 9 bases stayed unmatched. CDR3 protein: CASSSRPTGVNTGELFF. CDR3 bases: TGTGCCAGCAGCTCTCGTCCGACAGGGGTCAACACCGGGGAGCTGTTTTTT.

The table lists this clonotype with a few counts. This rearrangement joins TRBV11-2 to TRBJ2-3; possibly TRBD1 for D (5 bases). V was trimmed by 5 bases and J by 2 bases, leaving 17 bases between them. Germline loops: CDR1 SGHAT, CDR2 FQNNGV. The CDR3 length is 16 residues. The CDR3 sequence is CASSPKGWGSTDTQYF. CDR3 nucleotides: TGTGCCAGCAGCCCGAAGGGGTGGGGCTCCACAGATACGCAGTATTTT.

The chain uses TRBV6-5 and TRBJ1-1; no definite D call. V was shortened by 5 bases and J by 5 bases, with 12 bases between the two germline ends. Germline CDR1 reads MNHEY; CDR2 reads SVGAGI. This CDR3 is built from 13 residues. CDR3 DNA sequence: TGTGCCAGCAGTCTCGATTTTTTTACTGAAGCTTTCTTT. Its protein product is CASSLDFFTEAFF.

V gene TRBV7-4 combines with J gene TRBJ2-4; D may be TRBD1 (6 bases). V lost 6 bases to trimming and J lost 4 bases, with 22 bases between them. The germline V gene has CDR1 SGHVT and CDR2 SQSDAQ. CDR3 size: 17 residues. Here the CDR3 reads CASSCPFRTALKNIQYF. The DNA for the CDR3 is TGTGCCAGCAGTTGTCCCTTCCGGACAGCTCTTAAAAACATTCAGTACTTC. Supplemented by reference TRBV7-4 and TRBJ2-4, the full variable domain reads GAGVSQSPRYKVAKRGRDVALRCDSISGHVTLYWYRQTLGQGSEVLTYSQSDAQRDKSGRPSGRFSAERPERSVSTLKIQRTEQGDSAVYLCASSCPFRTALKNIQYFGAGTRLSVL.

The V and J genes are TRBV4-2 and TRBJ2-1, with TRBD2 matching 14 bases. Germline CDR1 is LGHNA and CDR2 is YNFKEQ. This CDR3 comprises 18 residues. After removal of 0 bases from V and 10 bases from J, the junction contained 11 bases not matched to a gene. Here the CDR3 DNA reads TGTGCCAGCAGCCAAGATGTACCGACTAGCGGGGGGGCTAGCGAGCAGTTCTTC. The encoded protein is CASSQDVPTSGGASEQFF.

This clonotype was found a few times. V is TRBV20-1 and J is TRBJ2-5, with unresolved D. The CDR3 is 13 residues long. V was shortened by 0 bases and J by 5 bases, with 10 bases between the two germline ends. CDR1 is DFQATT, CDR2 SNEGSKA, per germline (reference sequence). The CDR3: CSARDPHLETQYF. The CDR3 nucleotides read TGCAGTGCTAGAGATCCTCACTTGGAGACCCAGTACTTC.

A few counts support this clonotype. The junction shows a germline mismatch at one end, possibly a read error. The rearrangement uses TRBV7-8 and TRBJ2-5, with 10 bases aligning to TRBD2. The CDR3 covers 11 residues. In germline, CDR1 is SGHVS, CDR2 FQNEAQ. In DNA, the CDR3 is TGTGCCAGCAGCCTCGGGACTAGCGAAGGGTTC. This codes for CASSLGTSEGF.

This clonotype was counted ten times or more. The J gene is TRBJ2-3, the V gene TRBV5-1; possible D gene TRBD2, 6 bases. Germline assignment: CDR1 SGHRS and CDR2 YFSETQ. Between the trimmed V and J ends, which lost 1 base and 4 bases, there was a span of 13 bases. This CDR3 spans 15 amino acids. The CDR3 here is CASSLSQAGSDTQYF. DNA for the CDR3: TGCGCCAGCAGCTTGTCGCAGGCGGGGTCAGATACGCAGTATTTT.

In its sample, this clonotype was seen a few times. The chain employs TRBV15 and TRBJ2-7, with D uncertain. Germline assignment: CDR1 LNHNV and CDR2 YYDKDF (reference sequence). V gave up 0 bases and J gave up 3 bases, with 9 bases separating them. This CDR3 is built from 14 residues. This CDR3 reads CATSRESVNYEQYF. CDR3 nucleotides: TGTGCCACCAGCAGAGAGTCGGTGAACTACGAGCAGTACTTC.

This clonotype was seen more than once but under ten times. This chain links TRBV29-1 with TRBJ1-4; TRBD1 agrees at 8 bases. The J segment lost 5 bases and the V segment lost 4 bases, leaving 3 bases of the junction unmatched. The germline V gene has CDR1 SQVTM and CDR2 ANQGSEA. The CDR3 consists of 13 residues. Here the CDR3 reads CSVVAGGNEKLFF. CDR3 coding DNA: TGCAGCGTTGTGGCAGGGGGCAATGAAAAACTGTTTTTT.

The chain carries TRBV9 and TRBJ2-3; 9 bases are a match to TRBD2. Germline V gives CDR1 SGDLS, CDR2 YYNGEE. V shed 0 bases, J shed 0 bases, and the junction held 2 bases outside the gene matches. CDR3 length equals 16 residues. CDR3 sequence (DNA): TGTGCCAGCAGCGTAGCCAGCGGGGGGAGCACAGATACGCAGTATTTT. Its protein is CASSVASGGSTDTQYF.